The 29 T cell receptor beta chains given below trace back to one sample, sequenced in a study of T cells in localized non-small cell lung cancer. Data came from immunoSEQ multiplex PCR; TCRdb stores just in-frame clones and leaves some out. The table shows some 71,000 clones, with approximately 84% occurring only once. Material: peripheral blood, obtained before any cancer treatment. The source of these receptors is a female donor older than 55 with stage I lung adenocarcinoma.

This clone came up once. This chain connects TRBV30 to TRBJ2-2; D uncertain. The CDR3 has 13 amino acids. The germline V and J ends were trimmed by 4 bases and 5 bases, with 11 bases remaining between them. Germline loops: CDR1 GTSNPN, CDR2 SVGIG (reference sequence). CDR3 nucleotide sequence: TGTGCCTGGACCCGCCACTCGACCGGGGAGCTGTTTTTT. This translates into CAWTRHSTGELFF.

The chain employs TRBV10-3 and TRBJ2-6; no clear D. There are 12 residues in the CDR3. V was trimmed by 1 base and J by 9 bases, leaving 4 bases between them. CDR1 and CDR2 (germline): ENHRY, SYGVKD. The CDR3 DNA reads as TGTGCCATCAGTGAGTTTGGCAACGTCCTGACTTTC. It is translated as CAISEFGNVLTF.

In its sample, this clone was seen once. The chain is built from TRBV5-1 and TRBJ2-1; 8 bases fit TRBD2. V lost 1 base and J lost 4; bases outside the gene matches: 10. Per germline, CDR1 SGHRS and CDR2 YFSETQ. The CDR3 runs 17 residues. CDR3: CASSLFSRERGYNEQFF. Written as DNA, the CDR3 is TGCGCCAGCAGCTTGTTCTCTAGAGAGCGGGGGTACAATGAGCAGTTCTTC.

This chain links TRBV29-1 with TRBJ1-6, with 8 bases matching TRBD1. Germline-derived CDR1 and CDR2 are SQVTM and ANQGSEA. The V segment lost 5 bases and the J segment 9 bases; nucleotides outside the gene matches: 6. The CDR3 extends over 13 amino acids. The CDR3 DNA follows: TGCAGCGTTTCACAGGGGGAGGGTTCACCCCTCCACTTT. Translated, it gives CSVSQGEGSPLHF. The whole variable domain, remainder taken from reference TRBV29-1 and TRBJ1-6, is SAVISQKPSRDICQRGTSLTIQCQVDSQVTMMFWYRQQPGQSLTLIATANQGSEATYESGFVIDKFPISRPNLTFSTLTVSNMSPEDSSIYLCSVSQGEGSPLHFGNGTRLTVT.

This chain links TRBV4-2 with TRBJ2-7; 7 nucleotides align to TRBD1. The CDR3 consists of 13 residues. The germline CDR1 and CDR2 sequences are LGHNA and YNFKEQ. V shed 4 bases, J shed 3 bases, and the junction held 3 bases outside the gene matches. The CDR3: CASSPRTGYEQYF. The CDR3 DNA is TGTGCCAGCAGCCCGAGGACAGGCTACGAGCAGTACTTC.

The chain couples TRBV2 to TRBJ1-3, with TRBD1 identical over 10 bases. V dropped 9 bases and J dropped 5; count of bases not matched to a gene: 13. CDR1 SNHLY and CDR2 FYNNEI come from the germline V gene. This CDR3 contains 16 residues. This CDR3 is CASSVVPGQGRNTIYF. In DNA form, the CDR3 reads TGTGCCAGTTCAGTAGTACCGGGACAGGGGAGAAACACCATATATTTT.

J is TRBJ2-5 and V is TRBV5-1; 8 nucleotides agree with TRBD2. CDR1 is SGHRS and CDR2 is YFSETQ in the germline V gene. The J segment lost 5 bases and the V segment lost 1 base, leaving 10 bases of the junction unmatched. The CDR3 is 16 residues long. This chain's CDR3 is CASSLTTSVRGETQYF. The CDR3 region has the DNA TGCGCCAGCAGCTTGACGACTAGCGTGCGGGGGGAGACCCAGTACTTC.

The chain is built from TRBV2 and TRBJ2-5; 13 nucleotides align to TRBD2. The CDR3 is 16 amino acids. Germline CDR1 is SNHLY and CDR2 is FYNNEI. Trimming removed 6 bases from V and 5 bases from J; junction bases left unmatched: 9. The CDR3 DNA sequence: TGTGCCAGCAGCGCCGGGACTAGCGGGGCACGGGAGACCCAGTACTTC. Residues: CASSAGTSGARETQYF.

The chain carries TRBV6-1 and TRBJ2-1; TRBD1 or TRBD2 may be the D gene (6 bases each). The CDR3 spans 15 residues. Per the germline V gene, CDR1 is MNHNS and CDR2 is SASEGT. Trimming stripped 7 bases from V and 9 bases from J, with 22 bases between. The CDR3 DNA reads TGTGCCAGCACCTCCGGGGTCCTAGGGGGAGGTGAGCAGTTCTTC. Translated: CASTSGVLGGGEQFF.

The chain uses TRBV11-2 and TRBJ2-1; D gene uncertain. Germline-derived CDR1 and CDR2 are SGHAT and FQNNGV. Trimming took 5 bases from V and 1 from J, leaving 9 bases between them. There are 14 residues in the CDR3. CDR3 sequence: CASSLEMSYNEQFF. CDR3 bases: TGTGCCAGCAGCCTCGAGATGTCCTACAATGAGCAGTTCTTC.

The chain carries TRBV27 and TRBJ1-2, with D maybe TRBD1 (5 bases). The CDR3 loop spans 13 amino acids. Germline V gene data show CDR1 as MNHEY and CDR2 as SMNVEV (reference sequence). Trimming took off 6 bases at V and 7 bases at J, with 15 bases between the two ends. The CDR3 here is CASSPRVGRGYTF. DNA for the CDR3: TGTGCCAGCAGCCCCAGGGTTGGTCGTGGCTACACCTTC.

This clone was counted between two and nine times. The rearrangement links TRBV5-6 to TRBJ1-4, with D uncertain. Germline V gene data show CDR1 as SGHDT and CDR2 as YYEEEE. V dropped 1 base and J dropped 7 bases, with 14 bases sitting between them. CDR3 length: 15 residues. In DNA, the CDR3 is TGTGCCAGCAGCTTGAGTTGGAGGGATGGTGAAAAACTGTTTTTT. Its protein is CASSLSWRDGEKLFF.

The CDR3 protein is CASSQVGGGEQYF. The DNA for the CDR3 is TGTGCCAGCAGCCAAGTCGGAGGTGGGGAGCAGTACTTC. This chain links TRBV14 with TRBJ2-7, with a tentative D call TRBD2 (5 bases). The CDR3 length is 13 residues. Germline CDR1 reads SGHDN; CDR2 reads FVKESK. Between the trimmed V and J ends, which lost 1 base and 7 bases, there was a span of 11 bases.

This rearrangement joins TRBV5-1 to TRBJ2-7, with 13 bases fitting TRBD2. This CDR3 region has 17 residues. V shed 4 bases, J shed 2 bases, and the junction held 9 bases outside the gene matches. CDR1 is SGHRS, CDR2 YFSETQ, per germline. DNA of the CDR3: TGCGCCAGCAGCCTGGACGGGACTAGCGGGACGCCCTACGAGCAGTACTTC. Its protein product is CASSLDGTSGTPYEQYF.

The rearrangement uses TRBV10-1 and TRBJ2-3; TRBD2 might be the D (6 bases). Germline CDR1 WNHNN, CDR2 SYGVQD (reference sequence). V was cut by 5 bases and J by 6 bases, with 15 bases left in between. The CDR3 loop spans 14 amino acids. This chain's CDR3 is CASSRFGSMDTQYF. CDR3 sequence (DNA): TGCGCCAGCAGTCGTTTCGGGAGTATGGATACGCAGTATTTT.

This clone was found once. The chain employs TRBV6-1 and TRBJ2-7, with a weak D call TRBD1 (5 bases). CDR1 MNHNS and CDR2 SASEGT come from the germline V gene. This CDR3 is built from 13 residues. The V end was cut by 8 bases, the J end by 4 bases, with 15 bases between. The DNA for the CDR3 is TGTGCCAGCGGAAAACCTACAGGATACGAGCAGTACTTC. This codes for CASGKPTGYEQYF.

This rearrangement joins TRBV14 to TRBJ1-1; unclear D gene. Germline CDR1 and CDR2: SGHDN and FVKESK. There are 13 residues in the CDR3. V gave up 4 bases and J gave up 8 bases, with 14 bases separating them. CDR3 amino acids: CASSPGHRWEAFF. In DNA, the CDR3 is TGTGCCAGCAGCCCCGGCCACCGCTGGGAAGCTTTCTTT.

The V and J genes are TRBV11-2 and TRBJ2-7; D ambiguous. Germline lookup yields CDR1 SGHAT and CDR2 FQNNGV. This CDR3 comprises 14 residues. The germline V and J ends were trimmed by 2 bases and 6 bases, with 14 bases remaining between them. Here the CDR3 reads CASSLIPRPPEQYF. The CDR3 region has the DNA TGTGCCAGCAGCTTAATTCCAAGGCCCCCCGAGCAGTACTTC.

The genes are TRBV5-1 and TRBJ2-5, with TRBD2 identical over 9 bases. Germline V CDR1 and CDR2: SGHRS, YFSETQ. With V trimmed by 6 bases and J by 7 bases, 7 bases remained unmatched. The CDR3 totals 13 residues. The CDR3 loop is CASNVAGVGTQYF. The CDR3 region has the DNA TGCGCCAGCAACGTAGCGGGGGTGGGGACCCAGTACTTC.

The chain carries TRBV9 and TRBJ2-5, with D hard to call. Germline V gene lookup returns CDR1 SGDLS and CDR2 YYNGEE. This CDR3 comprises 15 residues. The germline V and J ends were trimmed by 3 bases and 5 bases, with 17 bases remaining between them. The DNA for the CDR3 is TGTGCCAGCAGCGAGGACGGAACCAGGCAGGAGACCCAGTACTTC. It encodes CASSEDGTRQETQYF.

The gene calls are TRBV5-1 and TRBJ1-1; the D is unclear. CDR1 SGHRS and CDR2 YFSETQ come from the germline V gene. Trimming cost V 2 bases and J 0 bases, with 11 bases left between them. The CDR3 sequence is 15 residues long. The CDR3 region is CASSFNSLVNTEAFF. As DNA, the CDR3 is TGCGCCAGCAGCTTCAACAGCCTAGTGAACACTGAAGCTTTCTTT.

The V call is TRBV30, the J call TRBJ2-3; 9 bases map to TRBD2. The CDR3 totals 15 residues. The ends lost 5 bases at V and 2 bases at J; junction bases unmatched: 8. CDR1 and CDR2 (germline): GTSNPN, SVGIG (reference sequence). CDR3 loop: CAWVARLADTDTQYF. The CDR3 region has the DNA TGTGCCTGGGTAGCCCGACTAGCGGACACAGATACGCAGTATTTT.

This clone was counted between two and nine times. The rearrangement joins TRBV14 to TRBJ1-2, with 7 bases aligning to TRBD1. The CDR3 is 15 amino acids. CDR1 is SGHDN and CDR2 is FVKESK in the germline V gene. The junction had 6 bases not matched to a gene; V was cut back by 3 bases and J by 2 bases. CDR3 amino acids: CASSHVTGWNYGYTF. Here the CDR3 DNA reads TGTGCCAGCAGCCATGTGACAGGGTGGAACTATGGCTACACCTTC.

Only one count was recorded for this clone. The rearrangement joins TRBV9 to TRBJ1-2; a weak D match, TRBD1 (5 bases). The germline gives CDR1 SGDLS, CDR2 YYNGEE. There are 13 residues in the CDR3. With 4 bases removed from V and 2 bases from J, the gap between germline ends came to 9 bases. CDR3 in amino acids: CASSRDANYGYTF. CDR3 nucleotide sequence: TGTGCCAGCAGCCGGGACGCAAACTATGGCTACACCTTC.

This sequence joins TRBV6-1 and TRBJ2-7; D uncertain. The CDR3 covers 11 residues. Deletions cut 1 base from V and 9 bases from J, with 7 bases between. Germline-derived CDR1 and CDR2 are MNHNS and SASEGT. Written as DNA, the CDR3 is TGTGCCAGCAGTGAAGGGCCCAGGCAGTACTTC. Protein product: CASSEGPRQYF.

CDR3 DNA sequence: TGTGCCAGCAATCCAGCGGGAGAGTCCTACGAGCAGTACTTC. This encodes CASNPAGESYEQYF. The V and J genes are TRBV28 and TRBJ2-7; 8 nucleotides line up with TRBD2. With V trimmed by 7 bases and J by 1 base, 6 bases remained unmatched. The CDR3 sequence is 14 residues long. The germline CDR1 and CDR2 sequences are MDHEN and SYDVKM.

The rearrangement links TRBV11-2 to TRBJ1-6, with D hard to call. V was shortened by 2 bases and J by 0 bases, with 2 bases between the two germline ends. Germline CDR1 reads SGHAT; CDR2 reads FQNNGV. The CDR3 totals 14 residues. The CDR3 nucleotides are TGTGCCAGCAGCTTAAACTCCTATAATTCACCCCTCCACTTT. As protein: CASSLNSYNSPLHF.

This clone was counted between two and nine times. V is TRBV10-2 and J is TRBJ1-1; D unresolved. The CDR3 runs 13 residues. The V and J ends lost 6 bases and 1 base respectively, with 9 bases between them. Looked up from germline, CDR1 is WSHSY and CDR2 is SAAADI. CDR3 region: CASSRARNTEAFF. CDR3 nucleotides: TGCGCCAGCAGCCGGGCGAGGAACACTGAAGCTTTCTTT.

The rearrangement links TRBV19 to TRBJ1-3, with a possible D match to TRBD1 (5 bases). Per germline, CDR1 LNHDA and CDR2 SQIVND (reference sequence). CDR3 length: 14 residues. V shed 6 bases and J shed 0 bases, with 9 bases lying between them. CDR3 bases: TGTGCCAGTAGCGAGAGGGGCTCTGGAAACACCATATATTTT. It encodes CASSERGSGNTIYF.